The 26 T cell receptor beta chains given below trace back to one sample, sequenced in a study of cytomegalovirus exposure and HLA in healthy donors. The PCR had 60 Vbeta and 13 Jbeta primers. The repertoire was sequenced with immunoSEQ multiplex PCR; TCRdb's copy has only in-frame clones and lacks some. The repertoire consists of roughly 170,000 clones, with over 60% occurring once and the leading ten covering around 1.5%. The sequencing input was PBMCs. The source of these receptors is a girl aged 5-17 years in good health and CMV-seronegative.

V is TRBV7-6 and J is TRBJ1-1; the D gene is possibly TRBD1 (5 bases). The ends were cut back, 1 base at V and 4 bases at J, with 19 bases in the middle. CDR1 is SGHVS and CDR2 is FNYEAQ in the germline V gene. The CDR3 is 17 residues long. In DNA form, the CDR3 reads TGTGCCAGCAGCTTAGAGGTTGGGGGGAGTGGATCCACTGAAGCTTTCTTT. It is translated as CASSLEVGGSGSTEAFF.

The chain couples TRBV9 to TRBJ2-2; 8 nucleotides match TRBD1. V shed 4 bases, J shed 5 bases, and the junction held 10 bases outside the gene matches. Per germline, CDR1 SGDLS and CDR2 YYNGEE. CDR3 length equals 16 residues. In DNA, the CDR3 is TGTGCCAGCAGCACCCAGGGGGCGGGGATTACCGGGGAGCTGTTTTTT. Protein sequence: CASSTQGAGITGELFF.

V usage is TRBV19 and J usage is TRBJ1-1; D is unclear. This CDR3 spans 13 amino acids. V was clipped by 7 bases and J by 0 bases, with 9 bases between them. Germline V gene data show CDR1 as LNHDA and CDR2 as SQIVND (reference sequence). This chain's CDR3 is CASNPSLNTEAFF. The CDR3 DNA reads TGTGCCAGTAACCCTAGTTTGAACACTGAAGCTTTCTTT.

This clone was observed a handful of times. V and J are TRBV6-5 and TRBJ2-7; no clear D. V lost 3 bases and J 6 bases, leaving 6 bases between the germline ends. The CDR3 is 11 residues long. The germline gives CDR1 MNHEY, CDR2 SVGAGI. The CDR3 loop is CASSYSGEQYF. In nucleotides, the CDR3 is TGTGCCAGCAGTTATTCGGGCGAGCAGTACTTC.

CDR3 loop: CASSETHYEQYF. As DNA, the CDR3 is TGCGCCAGCAGCGAGACACACTACGAGCAGTACTTC. This chain uses TRBV10-2 with TRBJ2-7; D is undetermined. Trimming took 6 bases from V and 3 from J, leaving 9 bases between them. Germline loops: CDR1 WSHSY, CDR2 SAAADI. The CDR3 is 12 residues long.

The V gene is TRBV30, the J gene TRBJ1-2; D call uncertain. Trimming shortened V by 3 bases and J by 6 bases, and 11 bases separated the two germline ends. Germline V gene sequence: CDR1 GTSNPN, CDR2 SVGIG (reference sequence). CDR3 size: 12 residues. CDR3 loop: CAWRGSADGYTF. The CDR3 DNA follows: TGTGCCTGGAGGGGGTCAGCGGATGGCTACACCTTC.

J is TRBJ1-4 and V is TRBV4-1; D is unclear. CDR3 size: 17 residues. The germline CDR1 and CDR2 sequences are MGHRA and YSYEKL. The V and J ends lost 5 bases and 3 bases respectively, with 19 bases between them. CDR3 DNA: TGCGCCAGCAGCTACCCAGGTGCCCGCAAGCCTAATGAAAAACTGTTTTTT. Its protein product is CASSYPGARKPNEKLFF.

This CDR3 is CASSRQDLNQPQHF. Written as DNA, the CDR3 is TGCGCCAGCAGCCGACAGGATCTCAATCAGCCCCAGCATTTT. The rearrangement links TRBV4-1 to TRBJ1-5; D is possibly TRBD1 (6 bases). The CDR3 is 14 residues long. Trimming took off 4 bases at V and 3 bases at J, with 10 bases between the two ends. The germline V gene has CDR1 MGHRA and CDR2 YSYEKL.

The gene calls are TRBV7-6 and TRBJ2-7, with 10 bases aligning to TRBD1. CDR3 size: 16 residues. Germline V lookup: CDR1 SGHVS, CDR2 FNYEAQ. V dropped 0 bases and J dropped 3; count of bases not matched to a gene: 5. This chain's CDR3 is CASSLAQGQGIYEQYF. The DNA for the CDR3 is TGTGCCAGCAGCTTAGCGCAGGGACAGGGGATCTACGAGCAGTACTTC.

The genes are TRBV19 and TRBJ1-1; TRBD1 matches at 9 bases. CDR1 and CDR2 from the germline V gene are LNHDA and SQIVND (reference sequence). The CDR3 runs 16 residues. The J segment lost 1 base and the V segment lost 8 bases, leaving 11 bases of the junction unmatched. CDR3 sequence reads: CASYPGTGKGNTEAFF. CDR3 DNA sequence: TGTGCCAGTTATCCTGGGACAGGGAAAGGGAACACTGAAGCTTTCTTT.

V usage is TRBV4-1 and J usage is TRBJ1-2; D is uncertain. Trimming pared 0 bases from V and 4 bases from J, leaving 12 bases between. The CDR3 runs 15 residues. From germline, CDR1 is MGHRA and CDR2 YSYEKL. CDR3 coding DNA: TGCGCCAGCAGCCAAGAGAATACAGTACTCTATGGCTACACCTTC. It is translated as CASSQENTVLYGYTF.

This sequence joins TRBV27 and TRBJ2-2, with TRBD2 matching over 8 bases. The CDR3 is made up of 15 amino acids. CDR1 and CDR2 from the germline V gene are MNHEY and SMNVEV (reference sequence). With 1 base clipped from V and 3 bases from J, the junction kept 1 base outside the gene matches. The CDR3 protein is CASSLFGGDTGELFF. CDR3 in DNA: TGTGCCAGCAGTTTATTCGGGGGGGACACCGGGGAGCTGTTTTTT.

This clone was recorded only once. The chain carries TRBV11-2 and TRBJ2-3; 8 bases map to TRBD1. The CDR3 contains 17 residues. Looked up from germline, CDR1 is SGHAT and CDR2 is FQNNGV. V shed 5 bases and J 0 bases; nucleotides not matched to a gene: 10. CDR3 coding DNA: TGTGCCAGCAGCCCCCGGGACAGGATGCCTAGCACAGATACGCAGTATTTT. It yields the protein CASSPRDRMPSTDTQYF.

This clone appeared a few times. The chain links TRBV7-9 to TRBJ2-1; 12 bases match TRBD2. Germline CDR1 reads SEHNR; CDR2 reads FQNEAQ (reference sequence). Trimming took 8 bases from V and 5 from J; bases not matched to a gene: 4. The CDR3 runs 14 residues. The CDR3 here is CASSGLAGNNEQFF. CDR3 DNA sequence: TGTGCCAGCTCTGGACTAGCGGGGAACAATGAGCAGTTCTTC.

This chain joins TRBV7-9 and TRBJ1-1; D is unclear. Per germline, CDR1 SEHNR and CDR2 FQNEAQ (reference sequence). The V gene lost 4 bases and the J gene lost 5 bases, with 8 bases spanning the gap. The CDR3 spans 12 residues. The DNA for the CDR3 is TGTGCCAGCAGCTCCAGGATAACTGAAGCTTTCTTT. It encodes CASSSRITEAFF. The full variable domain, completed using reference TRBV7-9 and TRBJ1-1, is DTGVSQNPRHKITKRGQNVTFRCDPISEHNRLYWYRQTLGQGPEFLTYFQNEAQLEKSRLLSDRFSAERPKGSFSTLEIQRTEQGDSAMYLCASSSRITEAFFGQGTRLTVV.

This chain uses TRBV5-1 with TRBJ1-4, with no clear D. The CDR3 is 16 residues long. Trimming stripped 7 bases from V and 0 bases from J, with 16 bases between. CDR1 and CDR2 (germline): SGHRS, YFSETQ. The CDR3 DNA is TGCGCCAGCCAACTTGCGCCCCATACAACTAATGAAAAACTGTTTTTT. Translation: CASQLAPHTTNEKLFF.

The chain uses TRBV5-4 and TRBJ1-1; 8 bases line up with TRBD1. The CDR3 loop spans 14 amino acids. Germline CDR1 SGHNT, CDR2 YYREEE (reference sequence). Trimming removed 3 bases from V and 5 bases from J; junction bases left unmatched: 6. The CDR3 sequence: CASSSGGAGTEAFF. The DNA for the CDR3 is TGTGCCAGCAGCTCAGGGGGCGCGGGGACTGAAGCTTTCTTT. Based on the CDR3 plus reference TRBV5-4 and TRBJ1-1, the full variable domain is ETGVTQSPTHLIKTRGQQVTLRCSSQSGHNTVSWYQQALGQGPQFIFQYYREEENGRGNFPPRFSGLQFPNYSSELNVNALELDDSALYLCASSSGGAGTEAFFGQGTRLTVV.

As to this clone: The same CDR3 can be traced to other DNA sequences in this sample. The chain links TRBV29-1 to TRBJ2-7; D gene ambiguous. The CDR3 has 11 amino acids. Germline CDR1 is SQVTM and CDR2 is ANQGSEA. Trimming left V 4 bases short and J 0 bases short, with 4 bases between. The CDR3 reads CSVAGSYEQYF. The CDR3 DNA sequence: TGCAGCGTTGCGGGCTCCTACGAGCAGTACTTC.

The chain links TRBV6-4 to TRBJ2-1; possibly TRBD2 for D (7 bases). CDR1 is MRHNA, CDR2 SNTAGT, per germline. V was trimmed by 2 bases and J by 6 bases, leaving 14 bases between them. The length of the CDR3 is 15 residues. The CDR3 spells CASSDRAGEGNEQFF. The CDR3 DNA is TGTGCCAGCAGTGACCGGGCAGGGGAGGGCAATGAGCAGTTCTTC.

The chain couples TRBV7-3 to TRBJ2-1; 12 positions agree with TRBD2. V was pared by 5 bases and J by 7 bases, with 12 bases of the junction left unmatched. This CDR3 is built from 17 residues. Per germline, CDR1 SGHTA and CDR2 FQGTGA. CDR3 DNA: TGTGCCAGCAGCCACGGAGAAGGTCTAGCGGGGGGGAATGAGCAGTTCTTC. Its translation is CASSHGEGLAGGNEQFF.

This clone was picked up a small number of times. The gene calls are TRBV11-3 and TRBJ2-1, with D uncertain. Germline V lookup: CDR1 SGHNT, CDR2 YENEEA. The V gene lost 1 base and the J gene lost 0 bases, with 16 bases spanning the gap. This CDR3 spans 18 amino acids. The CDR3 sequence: CASSLAHPGGSSYNEQFF. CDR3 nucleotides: TGTGCCAGCAGCTTAGCCCACCCGGGTGGTAGCTCCTACAATGAGCAGTTCTTC.

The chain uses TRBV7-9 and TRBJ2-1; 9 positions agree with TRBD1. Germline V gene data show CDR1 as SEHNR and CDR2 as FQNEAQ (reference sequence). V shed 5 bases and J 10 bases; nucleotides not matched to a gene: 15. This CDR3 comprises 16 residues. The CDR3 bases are TGTGCCAGCAGCCAGCCGGGCAGGGGACAGGGTGGCGAGCAGTTCTTC. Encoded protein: CASSQPGRGQGGEQFF.

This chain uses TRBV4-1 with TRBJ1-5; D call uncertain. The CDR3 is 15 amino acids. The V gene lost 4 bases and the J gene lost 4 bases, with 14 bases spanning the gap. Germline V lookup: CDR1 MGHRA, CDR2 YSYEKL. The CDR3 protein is CASSPVLTGNQPQHF. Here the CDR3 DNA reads TGCGCCAGCAGCCCAGTTTTGACCGGGAATCAGCCCCAGCATTTT.

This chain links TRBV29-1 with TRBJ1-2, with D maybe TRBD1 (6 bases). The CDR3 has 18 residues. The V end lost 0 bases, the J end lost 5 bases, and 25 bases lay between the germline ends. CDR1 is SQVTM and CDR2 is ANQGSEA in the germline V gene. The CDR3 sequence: CSVEDRGKAEWGPYGYTF. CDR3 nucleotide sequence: TGCAGCGTTGAAGATAGGGGCAAGGCAGAATGGGGGCCATATGGCTACACCTTC.

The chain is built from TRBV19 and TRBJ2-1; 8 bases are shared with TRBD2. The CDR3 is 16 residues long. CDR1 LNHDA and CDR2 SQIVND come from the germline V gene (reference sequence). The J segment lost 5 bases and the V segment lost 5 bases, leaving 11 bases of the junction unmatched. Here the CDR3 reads CASSAPGGVRNNEQFF. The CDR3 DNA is TGTGCCAGTAGTGCACCGGGGGGGGTCAGAAACAATGAGCAGTTCTTC.

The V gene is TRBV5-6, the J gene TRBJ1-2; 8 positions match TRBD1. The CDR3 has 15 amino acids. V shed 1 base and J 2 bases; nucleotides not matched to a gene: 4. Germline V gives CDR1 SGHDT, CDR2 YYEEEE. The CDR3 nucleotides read TGTGCCAGCAGCTTGTGGGGACAGGCCAACTATGGCTACACCTTC. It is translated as CASSLWGQANYGYTF.